This T cell receptor (beta chain) was documented in a study of pediatric ulcerative colitis. Study results and limitations: Clonal expansions reduced rectal repertoire diversity in acute severe colitis. Blood-rectal clonal overlap within each person was significantly higher in ulcerative colitis patients than controls.

V gave up 10 bases and J gave up 5 bases, with 9 bases separating them. The CDR3 consists of 11 residues. Germline V gives CDR1 ENHRY, CDR2 SYGVKD. The method was immunoSEQ multiplex PCR; TCRdb's version includes in-frame clones alone and lacks a portion of them. The repertoire holds fewer than 12,000 clones, with around four fifths as singletons. The rectum was sampled with one to two pinch biopsies at colonoscopy. Notes on this clone: Its antigen remains unknown.

The chain recombines TRBV10-3 with TRBJ2-4; possible D gene TRBD2, 5 bases. The material sequenced was gut tissue. The source of this sequence is a girl between 5 and 17 years old who was a control in a study of pediatric ulcerative colitis. The CDR3 nucleotides are TGTGCCACCAGAGCGGAAAACATTCAGTACTTC. Amino acids: CATRAENIQYF.